This T cell receptor (beta chain) was captured by sequencing in a study of identical twins. The CDR3 covers 22 residues. CDR1 SGHAT and CDR2 FQDESV come from the germline V gene (reference sequence). V shed 2 bases and J shed 3 bases, with 33 bases lying between them. It was template switching that added a universal primer site, and there were unique molecular identifiers on the cDNA. One entry per CDR3 protein, called by TCRdb with MiXCR from the 5' RACE reads. This table has around 1.7 million distinct CDR3 sequences, about 32% appearing once. The chain has TRBV11-1 and TRBJ2-3; a weak D match, TRBD1 (5 bases). The sample taken for sequencing was cord blood. The sequence was collected from a newborn girl in good health. The CDR3 reads CASSLLVWVQDQKGPSTDTQYF. The CDR3 DNA sequence: TGTGCCAGCAGCTTACTCGTCTGGGTACAGGACCAAAAGGGGCCCTCAACAGATACGCAGTATTTT.